The next 16 T cell receptor beta chains were all read from a single sample in a study of blood T cells in healthy people across ages. With a J-beta primer mix and a sample-barcoded 5' primer, a second PCR ran about 6 to 11 cycles. TCRdb independently ran MiXCR on the 5' RACE reads; one entry per CDR3 protein. Of roughly 1,000,000 distinct CDR3 sequences listed, almost 25% were seen once; the top ten hold less than 0.75%. In addition, the sample was reused for a study of T cells of mothers and their children.

The specimen sequenced was blood. These receptors were obtained from a girl aged 2 to 9 in good health.

The chain combines TRBV12-3 or TRBV12-4 with TRBJ1-2, with D possibly being TRBD1 (5 bases). V was cut by 6 bases and J by 2 bases, with 13 bases left in between. This CDR3 is built from 14 residues. In DNA, the CDR3 is TGTGCCAGCAGGCCTAGGGGATCCAACTATGGCTACACCTTC. It translates to CASRPRGSNYGYTF.

In its sample, this clonotype was seen a few times. The chain employs TRBV12-3 or TRBV12-4 and TRBJ1-2; a possible D gene is TRBD1 (5 bases). The CDR3 spans 16 residues. The V end lost 6 bases, the J end lost 2 bases, and 19 bases lay between the germline ends. The CDR3 DNA reads TGTGCCAGCAGCCCTTCCAAGGGGCCCTTAAACTATGGCTACACCTTC. Translation: CASSPSKGPLNYGYTF.

The sample holds a few counts of this clonotype. The chain uses TRBV18 and TRBJ2-3; 8 bases are a match to TRBD2. Germline loops: CDR1 KGHSH, CDR2 LQKENI. There are 15 residues in the CDR3. Trimming removed 6 bases from V and 3 bases from J; junction bases left unmatched: 8. CDR3 loop: CASSVQREMTDTQYF. The CDR3 DNA reads as TGTGCCAGCTCCGTACAGCGGGAGATGACAGATACGCAGTATTTT.

The rearrangement links TRBV20-1 to TRBJ2-3; 13 nucleotides match TRBD2. V shed 3 bases, J shed 6 bases, and the junction held 6 bases outside the gene matches. Per the germline V gene, CDR1 is DFQATT and CDR2 is SNEGSKA (reference sequence). The CDR3 runs to 15 residues. Written as DNA, the CDR3 is TGCAGTGCTAGGATACTAGCGGGGGGGCGGGATACGCAGTATTTT. Protein: CSARILAGGRDTQYF.

In this sample, this clonotype turned up a few times. V and J are TRBV29-1 and TRBJ2-7, with 12 nucleotides matching TRBD2. The CDR3 is made up of 12 amino acids. Germline assignment: CDR1 SQVTM and CDR2 ANQGSEA. CDR3: CSATSGSYEQYF. For the CDR3, the DNA is TGCAGTGCGACTAGCGGGAGTTACGAGCAGTACTTC.

DNA of the CDR3: TGTGCCAGCAGCTTAGCGGGAGGGCCTAAATCCTACGAGCAGTACTTC. This sequence encodes CASSLAGGPKSYEQYF. The rearrangement joins TRBV7-2 to TRBJ2-5; TRBD2 matches at 7 bases. The tail of the sequence fits TRBJ2-7 better, so the J call may be wrong. Germline loops: CDR1 SGHTA, CDR2 FQGNSA. The CDR3 spans 16 residues.

The chain couples TRBV4-1 to TRBJ1-4; a weak D match, TRBD1 (5 bases). The V gene's germline CDR1 is MGHRA and CDR2 YSYEKL. The CDR3 contains 16 residues. The CDR3 DNA is TGCTCAAGAAGGTATTCACAGGCCCCGCAGAATGAAAAACTGTTTTTT. Its translation: CSRRYSQAPQNEKLFF.

The chain carries TRBV27 and TRBJ1-1; D is ambiguous. V lost 1 base, J lost 8 bases, and 11 bases lay in between. The CDR3 consists of 13 residues. In germline, CDR1 is MNHEY, CDR2 SMNVEV (reference sequence). The CDR3 protein is CASSLFGLAEAFF. The CDR3 nucleotides are TGTGCCAGCAGTTTATTCGGACTGGCCGAAGCTTTCTTT.

This clonotype was observed a few times. This rearrangement joins TRBV7-2 to TRBJ2-5; 8 bases are shared with TRBD2. TRBJ2-1 explains the end of the DNA better; the J call may be wrong. The CDR3 totals 15 residues. CDR1 is SGHTA and CDR2 is FQGNSA in the germline V gene. CDR3 protein: CASSLRGELSGGQFF. CDR3 coding DNA: TGTGCCAGCAGCCTTAGAGGGGAGTTAAGCGGGGGTCAGTTCTTC.

The rearrangement links TRBV4-1 to TRBJ2-7, with D hard to call. The CDR3 totals 16 residues. Germline loops: CDR1 MGHRA, CDR2 YSYEKL. V was clipped by 0 bases and J by 3 bases, with 15 bases between them. The CDR3 is CASSQDLQESVYEQYF. For the CDR3, the DNA is TGCGCCAGCAGCCAAGATTTGCAGGAGTCGGTCTACGAGCAGTACTTC.

For this clonotype: At one of its ends the junction is not consistent with the germline gene, which may arise from a read error. The CDR3 is CASSLEEALVDQETQCF. CDR3 nucleotide sequence: TGTGCCAGCAGCTTAGAGGAGGCTCTTGTAGACCAAGAGACCCAGTGCTTC. The chain couples TRBV7-9 to TRBJ2-5, with a possible D match to TRBD2 (5 bases). This CDR3 is 17 amino acids long. Germline CDR1 is SEHNR and CDR2 is FQNEAQ (reference sequence).

This chain joins TRBV3-1 and TRBJ1-2, with D possibly TRBD1 on 5 matching bases. The V end lost 4 bases, the J end lost 4 bases, and 10 bases lay between the germline ends. CDR3 length: 13 amino acids. Germline values: CDR1 LGHDT, CDR2 YNNKEL (reference sequence). CDR3 nucleotides: TGTGCCAGCAGCCCAAAGACAGTCTATGGCTACACCTTC. This sequence encodes CASSPKTVYGYTF.

V usage is TRBV7-3 and J usage is TRBJ2-2; D remains ambiguous. Germline V gives CDR1 SGHTA, CDR2 FQGTGA. The CDR3 is made up of 17 amino acids. Between the trimmed V and J ends, which lost 1 base and 6 bases, there was a span of 18 bases. DNA of the CDR3: TGTGCCAGCAGCTTAATAACCCCCTTTAAATACCCCGGGGAGCTGTTTTTT. Its protein product is CASSLITPFKYPGELFF. The variable domain in full, with the rest retrieved from reference TRBV7-3 and TRBJ2-2, is GAGVSQTPSNKVTEKGKYVELRCDPISGHTALYWYRQSLGQGPEFLIYFQGTGAADDSGLPNDRFFAVRPEGSVSTLKIQRTERGDSAVYLCASSLITPFKYPGELFFGEGSRLTVL.

In this sample, this clonotype turned up many times. The J gene is TRBJ2-5, the V gene TRBV7-3; the match to TRBD1 covers 10 bases. In germline, CDR1 is SGHTA, CDR2 FQGTGA. V gave up 3 bases and J gave up 5 bases; unmatched junction bases: 3. This CDR3 has 14 residues. Here the CDR3 DNA reads TGTGCCAGCAGCTTGACAGGGGGCCTGGAGACCCAGTACTTC. It is translated as CASSLTGGLETQYF. The variable domain in full, with the rest retrieved from reference TRBV7-3 and TRBJ2-5, is GAGVSQTPSNKVTEKGKYVELRCDPISGHTALYWYRQSLGQGPEFLIYFQGTGAADDSGLPNDRFFAVRPEGSVSTLKIQRTERGDSAVYLCASSLTGGLETQYFGPGTRLLVL.

About this clonotype itself: Compared with germline, one end of the junction differs, possibly owing to a read error. The chain couples TRBV20-1 to TRBJ1-1; D perhaps matches TRBD1 (6 bases). Germline CDR1 is DFQATT and CDR2 is SNEGSKA (reference sequence). This CDR3 is built from 15 residues. The CDR3 spells CSARGVQGRNTEAFF. CDR3 in DNA: TGCAGTGCCAGAGGCGTACAGGGACGGAACACTGAAGCTTTCTTT.

This sequence joins TRBV28 and TRBJ2-5, with 8 bases that match TRBD2. The germline gives CDR1 MDHEN, CDR2 SYDVKM. The CDR3 is 16 amino acids. V dropped 6 bases and J dropped 5; count of bases not matched to a gene: 14. The CDR3 loop is CASSYEKTSALETQYF. The CDR3 DNA follows: TGTGCCAGCAGCTACGAAAAGACTAGCGCCTTGGAGACCCAGTACTTC.